This TCR beta chain comes out of a study of CD8 T cells in ankylosing spondylitis. Study outcomes and limitations: A motif of 7 or 8 highly homologous TCR beta variants was seen as apparently characteristic of ankylosing spondylitis blood.

This clonotype was found a few times. Antigen specificity is unknown. In germline, CDR1 is SGHDN, CDR2 FVKESK. J lost 4 bases, V lost 8 bases, and 13 bases had no gene match. There are 15 residues in the CDR3. TCRdb ran MiXCR on the 5' RACE reads and lists one entry per CDR3 protein. The table has 390,000 or so distinct CDR3 sequences, around 24% seen once. This clonotype originated in a male donor with ankylosing spondylitis. The sequenced sample was blood, either unsorted or a sorted T cell fraction (not recorded which). The genes are TRBV14 and TRBJ2-5; 7 positions agree with TRBD2. The CDR3 DNA reads as TGTGCCAGCCGGGTCCGGGCGGGAGCAGGAGAGACCCAGTACTTC. It yields the protein CASRVRAGAGETQYF.